The text below deals with one TCR beta chain. What this receptor recognizes is not known. No much larger clone exists at a distance of one base, and base qualities are not known. Multiplex touch-down PCR with a mixed TRB-A/B primer pool was used to amplify rearranged TRB sequences covering the V, D and J segments. Two consecutive PCR reactions with Phusion HS II polymerase added Illumina adapters and sample indices to the amplicons. Amplicons were gel-purified using the NucleoSpin Gel and PCR Clean-up kit and were subsequently checked with Qubit and an Agilent 2100 Bioanalyzer. Sequencing of the libraries was done on an Illumina MiSeq with paired-end, single-indexed 600-cycle runs. For the original study's pipeline: Processing of the TRB sequences was carried out with MiXCR versions 2.12 and 3.0.5. Each unique CDR3 nucleotide sequence was counted as one clone, and only productive sequences with at least two reads were retained. The repertoire metrics were Shannon diversity, evenness, clonality (defined as one minus evenness), and alpha-parameterized diversity profiles covering alpha 0 to 5. The IGoR algorithm was used to calculate generation probabilities of clones in the paired pre- and post-chemotherapy samples. The public reads were reanalyzed by TCRdb: fastp trimming at Q25, MiXCR alignment, in-frame beta chains only. A single entry per CDR3 protein holds the most common genes and DNA from its merged rows. TCRdb assigned the V and J calls; the authors' analysis was not used. This sample has over 3,000 distinct CDR3 sequences in its table, and 25% to 35% of those were observed once. The top ten clones comprise about 22% of the sample.

The CDR3 runs 14 amino acids, cysteine and phenylalanine included. Left in the record is the CDR3 DNA by itself, 42 bases read in frame from the first base. Trimming at the junction amounts to 7 bases on V and 8 bases on J, and the germline ends lie 16 bases apart. The germline V gene provides CDR1 SGHRS and CDR2 YFSETQ. Instead of sorted cells or RNA, genomic DNA extracted from peripheral blood served as the source for amplifying TCR beta rearrangements. This sample was included in a study of T cell repertoires in aging, cancer and after chemotherapy (dated 2019 in TCRdb). Turning to the overall study: Donors were distributed across six age groups ranging from 30 or younger to 70 or older, with at least three individuals included per group. In the solid tumor group, the paired samples taken before and after chemotherapy came from patients with brain tumors (glioblastoma) who were receiving therapy based on temozolomide. In total, the full dataset held approximately 8.4 million TCR reads. Alongside about 97 healthy donors serving as a reference group, the cohort included some 210 cancer patients, of whom about 93 had hematological cancers and 120 to 130 had solid cancers. To examine immunoaging and T cell reconstitution after chemotherapy, the study profiled TCR beta repertoires in peripheral blood from healthy donors and cancer patients. Summary of the overall study and its limitations: In both cancer cohorts, median generation probability rose over the chemotherapy interval, which suggests that the repertoire was reconstituted through rebound thymic output. It was noted by the authors that conclusions about immunological memory after chemotherapy cannot be drawn from the repertoire data. In healthy donors, the decline in TCR diversity with age was mainly explained by loss of richness, whereas in cancer patients loss of evenness was also found to contribute. Significantly lower blood TCR diversity and higher clonality were observed in untreated patients with hematological or solid cancers than in age-matched healthy donors.

The chain joins TRBV5-1 to TRBJ1-6, with the D gene not clear enough to name. The TCR originated in a human donor with a solid tumor. The source material was blood. The CDR3 protein: CASGILGMDSPLHF. The DNA sequence is as follows: TGCGCCAGCGGGATTCTGGGTATGGATTCACCCCTCCACTTT.